The sequence of this T cell receptor (beta chain) was determined in a study of beta chain features in type 1 diabetes. The CDR3 totals 11 residues. CDR1 SNHLY and CDR2 FYNNEI come from the germline V gene. The germline V and J ends were trimmed by 4 bases and 8 bases, with 5 bases remaining between them. Since all of the isolated RNA was reverse transcribed, expressed TCRB transcripts were what got sequenced. The repertoire was sequenced with immunoSEQ multiplex PCR; TCRdb's copy has only in-frame clones and lacks some. The repertoire holds some 300,000 clones, with roughly 8% as singletons. Only a few counts were recorded for this clone.

The source is a woman under 30 in good health. Sequencing used central memory CD4+ T cells from blood. V gene TRBV2 combines with J gene TRBJ1-4; D unclear. The CDR3 loop is CASSVTEKLFF. The CDR3 DNA follows: TGTGCCAGCAGTGTTACGGAAAAACTGTTTTTT.